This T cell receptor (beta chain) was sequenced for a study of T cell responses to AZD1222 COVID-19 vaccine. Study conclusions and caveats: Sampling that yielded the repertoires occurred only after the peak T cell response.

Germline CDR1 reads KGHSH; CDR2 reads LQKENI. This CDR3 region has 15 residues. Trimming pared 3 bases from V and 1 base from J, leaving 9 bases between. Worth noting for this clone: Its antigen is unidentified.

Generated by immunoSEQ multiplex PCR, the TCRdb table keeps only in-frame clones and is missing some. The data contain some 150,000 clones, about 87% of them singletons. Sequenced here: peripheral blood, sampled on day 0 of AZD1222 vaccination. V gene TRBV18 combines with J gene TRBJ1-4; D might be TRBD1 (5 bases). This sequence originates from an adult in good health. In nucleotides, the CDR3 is TGTGCCAGCTCACCGAGGGACGGAACTAATGAAAAACTGTTTTTT. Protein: CASSPRDGTNEKLFF.